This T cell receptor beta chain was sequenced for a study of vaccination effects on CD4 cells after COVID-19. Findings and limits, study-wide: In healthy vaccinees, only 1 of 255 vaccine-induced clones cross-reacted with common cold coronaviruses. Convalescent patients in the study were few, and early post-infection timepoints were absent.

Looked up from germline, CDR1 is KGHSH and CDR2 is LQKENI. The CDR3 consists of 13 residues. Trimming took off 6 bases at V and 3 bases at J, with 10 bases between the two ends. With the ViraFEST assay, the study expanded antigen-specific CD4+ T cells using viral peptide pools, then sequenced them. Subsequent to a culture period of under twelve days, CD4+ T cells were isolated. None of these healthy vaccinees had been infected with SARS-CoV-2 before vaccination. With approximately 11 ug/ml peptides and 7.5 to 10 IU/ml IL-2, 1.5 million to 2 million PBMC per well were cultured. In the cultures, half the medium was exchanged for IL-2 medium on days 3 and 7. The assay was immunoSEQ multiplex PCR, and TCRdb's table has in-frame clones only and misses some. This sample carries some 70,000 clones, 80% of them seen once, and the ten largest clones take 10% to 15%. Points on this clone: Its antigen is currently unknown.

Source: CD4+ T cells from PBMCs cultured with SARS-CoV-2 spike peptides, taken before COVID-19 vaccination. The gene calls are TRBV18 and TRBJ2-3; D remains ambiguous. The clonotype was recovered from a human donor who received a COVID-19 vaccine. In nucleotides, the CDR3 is TGTGCCAGCTCTGGGCAGGAAACAGATACGCAGTATTTT. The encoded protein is CASSGQETDTQYF.